The 32 T cell receptor beta chains below were found in one sample sequenced in a study of T cells after yellow fever vaccination. TCRdb ran MiXCR on the 5' RACE reads and lists one entry per CDR3 protein. The sample holds some 130,000 distinct CDR3 sequences, under 8% seen once. This material consisted of CD4+ T cells sorted from PBMCs, taken 10 days after the yellow fever booster vaccination. Source of these receptors: a man between 25 and 39 years old who received the YFV17D yellow fever vaccine.

This clonotype was recorded at least ten times. The chain joins TRBV11-2 to TRBJ1-2; D possibly corresponds to TRBD1 (5 bases). V dropped 1 base and J dropped 4 bases, with 13 bases sitting between them. The CDR3 totals 15 residues. Germline V lookup: CDR1 SGHAT, CDR2 FQNNGV. The CDR3 coding sequence is TGTGCCAGCAGCTTAGCCGCGGGGGGGTCCTATGGCTACACCTTC. It codes for CASSLAAGGSYGYTF.

There are many counts of this clonotype. The chain links TRBV20-1 to TRBJ2-7; 9 nucleotides line up with TRBD1. CDR3 size: 14 residues. The V and J ends lost 3 bases and 3 bases, in that order; junction bases with no gene match: 6. Germline V gene sequence: CDR1 DFQATT, CDR2 SNEGSKA (reference sequence). CDR3 DNA: TGCAGTGCTAGTTCCGACAGGGGGGTCTACGAGCAGTACTTC. Translating gives CSASSDRGVYEQYF.

In this sample, this clonotype turned up many times. The J gene is TRBJ2-1, the V gene TRBV4-2; D unclear. Germline values: CDR1 LGHNA, CDR2 YNFKEQ. V lost 2 bases and J lost 9, with 8 bases in between. This CDR3 region has 12 residues. CDR3 in DNA: TGTGCCAGCAGCCAAAGCTTGGGTGAGCAGTTCTTC. Translating gives CASSQSLGEQFF.

This clonotype was counted at least ten times. In DNA, the CDR3 is TGCGCCAGCAGCCAAGATACGATAGAGTCTAGCGGGAGTAGGTACGAGCAGTACTTC. Protein sequence: CASSQDTIESSGSRYEQYF. The genes are TRBV4-3 and TRBJ2-7; 10 positions match TRBD2. The CDR3 is 19 amino acids. The J segment lost 4 bases and the V segment lost 0 bases, leaving 15 bases of the junction unmatched. Germline-derived CDR1 and CDR2 are LGHNA and YSLEER.

At least ten counts were recorded for this clonotype. This chain links TRBV7-3 with TRBJ2-1, with TRBD2 identical over 11 bases. The germline V gene encodes CDR1 SGHTA and CDR2 FQGTGA. J was trimmed by 5 bases and V by 5 bases; bases with no gene match: 5. This CDR3 contains 15 residues. This CDR3 reads CASSPIAGGHNEQFF. In nucleotides, the CDR3 is TGTGCCAGCAGCCCGATAGCGGGAGGGCACAATGAGCAGTTCTTC.

In this sample, this clonotype turned up many times. This chain links TRBV27 with TRBJ2-1; TRBD2 matches at 12 bases. In germline, CDR1 is MNHEY, CDR2 SMNVEV (reference sequence). Trimming cost V 5 bases and J 7 bases; bases outside gene matches: 9. The CDR3 is made up of 16 amino acids. The CDR3 bases are TGTGCCAGCAGTCTAAGGACTAGCGGGACCGGTAATGAGCAGTTCTTC. Translated, it gives CASSLRTSGTGNEQFF.

The CDR3 loop is CASSRSGQGTHEQYF. Written as DNA, the CDR3 is TGTGCCAGCAGCCGAAGCGGACAGGGTACCCACGAGCAGTACTTC. The chain combines TRBV5-4 with TRBJ2-7; 8 bases align to TRBD1. Germline CDR1 SGHNT, CDR2 YYREEE (reference sequence). The CDR3 spans 15 residues. The ends lost 4 bases at V and 5 bases at J; junction bases unmatched: 11. The variable domain in full, completed from reference TRBV5-4 and TRBJ2-7, reads ETGVTQSPTHLIKTRGQQVTLRCSSQSGHNTVSWYQQALGQGPQFIFQYYREEENGRGNFPPRFSGLQFPNYSSELNVNALELDDSALYLCASSRSGQGTHEQYFGPGTRLTVT.

Concerning this clonotype itself: The junction departs from the called germline gene at one end, perhaps through a read error. V is TRBV20-1 and J is TRBJ2-3; 7 bases map to TRBD2. The V gene's germline CDR1 is DFQATT and CDR2 SNEGSKA (reference sequence). There are 16 residues in the CDR3. The DNA for the CDR3 is TGCTGTGCAAGACGGGGGGTGGCGGGACTGGGAGATACGCAGTATTTT. Protein: CCARRGVAGLGDTQYF.

This clonotype was found many times. The chain couples TRBV14 to TRBJ1-6; D not resolved. The CDR3 is 16 amino acids. V lost 4 bases to trimming and J lost 6 bases, with 16 bases between them. The germline V gene encodes CDR1 SGHDN and CDR2 FVKESK. CDR3 amino acids: CASSRSISLSNSPLHF. CDR3 sequence (DNA): TGTGCCAGCAGCCGGAGTATCAGCCTTAGTAATTCACCCCTCCACTTT.

This clonotype was seen many times. This chain uses TRBV18 with TRBJ1-2; 9 bases are shared with TRBD1. CDR1 and CDR2 from the germline V gene are KGHSH and LQKENI. There are 16 residues in the CDR3. V gave up 2 bases and J gave up 0 bases; unmatched junction bases: 4. CDR3 in amino acids: CASSPSGTGPNYGYTF. In DNA, the CDR3 is TGTGCCAGCTCACCATCCGGGACAGGGCCTAACTATGGCTACACCTTC.

As to this clonotype: A much larger clone is a single base away; this may be a read error. CDR3 amino acids: CASSFTGATNEKLFF. CDR3 in DNA: TGTGCCAGCAGTTTTACAGGGGCAACTAATGAAAAACTGTTTTTT. The rearrangement uses TRBV27 and TRBJ1-4; 7 positions match TRBD1. The length of the CDR3 is 15 residues. Germline CDR1 and CDR2: MNHEY and SMNVEV (reference sequence). The V segment lost 3 bases and the J segment 0 bases; nucleotides outside the gene matches: 1.

This clonotype was seen ten or more times. The chain employs TRBV20-1 and TRBJ2-2, with a weak D call TRBD2 (7 bases). This CDR3 is built from 16 residues. Germline V gene sequence: CDR1 DFQATT, CDR2 SNEGSKA (reference sequence). Trimming removed 0 bases from V and 5 bases from J, with 16 bases in between. The CDR3 loop is CSARDRRGRITGELFF. In DNA form, the CDR3 reads TGCAGTGCTAGAGATCGGCGGGGGCGGATTACCGGGGAGCTGTTTTTT.

This clonotype has ten or more counts. The chain combines TRBV5-1 with TRBJ2-5, with D tentatively TRBD1 or TRBD2 (5 bases each). Between the trimmed V and J ends, which lost 4 bases and 1 base, there was a span of 17 bases. The CDR3 contains 16 residues. Germline assignment: CDR1 SGHRS and CDR2 YFSETQ. The CDR3 DNA reads TGCGCCAGCAGCATATCTCCGGCAGGGACCCAAGAGACCCAGTACTTC. Protein product: CASSISPAGTQETQYF.

The table lists this clonotype with many counts. This rearrangement joins TRBV5-1 to TRBJ2-2; 7 positions match TRBD2. V was clipped by 0 bases and J by 6 bases; unmatched bases: 8. Germline assignment: CDR1 SGHRS and CDR2 YFSETQ. The CDR3 has 16 amino acids. The DNA for the CDR3 is TGCGCCAGCAGCTTGGGCAGCGGGACTCGCGCCGGGGAGCTGTTTTTT. It yields the protein CASSLGSGTRAGELFF.

This clonotype was counted ten times or more. The V and J genes are TRBV7-9 and TRBJ2-2, with D hard to call. From germline, CDR1 is SEHNR and CDR2 FQNEAQ (reference sequence). The CDR3 is 15 amino acids. The ends were cut back, 1 base at V and 0 bases at J, with 6 bases in the middle. CDR3 DNA: TGTGCCAGCAGCTTAGAAGGCACGAACACCGGGGAGCTGTTTTTT. Its protein is CASSLEGTNTGELFF. Supplemented by reference TRBV7-9 and TRBJ2-2, the full variable domain reads DTGVSQNPRHKITKRGQNVTFRCDPISEHNRLYWYRQTLGQGPEFLTYFQNEAQLEKSRLLSDRFSAERPKGSFSTLEIQRTEQGDSAMYLCASSLEGTNTGELFFGEGSRLTVL.

This chain uses TRBV5-1 with TRBJ1-6; 8 bases agree with TRBD1. Germline CDR1 and CDR2: SGHRS and YFSETQ. The CDR3 has 17 residues. V lost 1 base and J lost 8; bases outside the gene matches: 11. CDR3 sequence reads: CASSLLGTGARDSPLHF. The CDR3 DNA sequence: TGCGCCAGCAGCTTGTTGGGGACAGGTGCCAGGGATTCACCCCTCCACTTT.

This clonotype was seen at least ten times. This rearrangement joins TRBV15 to TRBJ1-1, with TRBD1 matching over 7 bases. Germline-derived CDR1 and CDR2 are LNHNV and YYDKDF (reference sequence). The CDR3 sequence is 14 residues long. The V gene end was trimmed by 0 bases and the J gene end by 8 bases; junction bases not matched to a gene: 6. CDR3 region: CATSRDFKGGEAFF. The DNA of the CDR3 is TGTGCCACCAGCAGAGATTTTAAAGGGGGCGAAGCTTTCTTT.

This clonotype was seen repeatedly, ten times or more. This sequence joins TRBV6-5 and TRBJ2-5, with 8 nucleotides matching TRBD2. The CDR3 is made up of 16 amino acids. CDR1 MNHEY and CDR2 SVGAGI come from the germline V gene. The ends lost 6 bases at V and 4 bases at J; junction bases unmatched: 13. CDR3 bases: TGTGCCAGCAGCAGCACCGGGACTAGTGGTGGAGAGACCCAGTACTTC. Protein product: CASSSTGTSGGETQYF.

At least ten counts were recorded for this clonotype. The chain recombines TRBV18 with TRBJ2-5, with TRBD2 matching over 7 bases. Losses at the gene ends were 5 bases for V and 2 bases for J; bases not matched to a gene: 14. Germline values: CDR1 KGHSH, CDR2 LQKENI. This CDR3 comprises 17 residues. The CDR3 region is CASSTVGAGFGQETQYF. The DNA for the CDR3 is TGTGCCAGCTCAACCGTAGGAGCGGGATTCGGGCAAGAGACCCAGTACTTC.

This clonotype was recorded many times. This chain uses TRBV28 with TRBJ1-2; D gene unclear. This CDR3 contains 15 residues. The V end was cut by 3 bases, the J end by 1 base, with 12 bases between. The germline gives CDR1 MDHEN, CDR2 SYDVKM. This CDR3 reads CASSFADNFNYGYTF. Here the CDR3 DNA reads TGTGCCAGCAGTTTCGCAGATAATTTTAACTATGGCTACACCTTC.

This clonotype showed up many times. The chain has TRBV5-1 and TRBJ2-7; D is tentatively TRBD1 or TRBD2 (5 bases each). The CDR3 sequence is 15 residues long. V was shortened by 4 bases and J by 2 bases, with 16 bases between the two germline ends. Germline V CDR1 and CDR2: SGHRS, YFSETQ. CDR3 in DNA: TGCGCCAGCAGCCCCAGCGGCAGGGTGGCCTACGAGCAGTACTTC. It codes for CASSPSGRVAYEQYF. Together with reference TRBV5-1 and TRBJ2-7, the CDR3 gives the full variable domain: KAGVTQTPRYLIKTRGQQVTLSCSPISGHRSVSWYQQTPGQGLQFLFEYFSETQRNKGNFPGRFSGRQFSNSRSEMNVSTLELGDSALYLCASSPSGRVAYEQYFGPGTRLTVT.

This clonotype came up many times. The chain couples TRBV12-3 or TRBV12-4 to TRBJ2-1; possibly TRBD2 for D (5 bases). The V and J ends lost 7 bases and 7 bases respectively, with 20 bases between them. The CDR3 covers 15 residues. CDR3 residues: CASTQLGWEKNEQFF. The CDR3 nucleotides read TGTGCCAGCACCCAACTCGGGTGGGAGAAAAATGAGCAGTTCTTC.

This clonotype was observed at least ten times. The chain is built from TRBV5-1 and TRBJ2-5, with TRBD1 matching over 11 bases. The CDR3 contains 15 residues. In germline, CDR1 is SGHRS, CDR2 YFSETQ. J gave up 4 bases and V 2 bases, and 4 bases lay outside the gene matches. The chain's CDR3 is CASSLGQGAGETQYF. The CDR3, as DNA: TGCGCCAGCAGCTTAGGACAGGGGGCTGGAGAGACCCAGTACTTC.

This clonotype showed up many times. The rearrangement uses TRBV18 and TRBJ1-5; D gene uncertain. Deletions cut 1 base from V and 5 bases from J, with 9 bases between. The CDR3 runs 14 residues. Germline CDR1 and CDR2: KGHSH and LQKENI. The CDR3 reads CASSPRRLDQPQHF. The CDR3 DNA reads TGTGCCAGCTCACCACGCAGGTTGGATCAGCCCCAGCATTTT.

The rearrangement joins TRBV10-2 to TRBJ1-1; perhaps TRBD1 as D (5 bases). Trimming cost V 5 bases and J 11 bases, with 15 bases left between them. The CDR3 length is 12 residues. The germline V gene has CDR1 WSHSY and CDR2 SAAADI. CDR3 sequence (DNA): TGCGCCAGCAGTCCCCTACGGTGGGGGGCTTTCTTT. The encoded protein is CASSPLRWGAFF.

The chain combines TRBV11-1 with TRBJ2-3, with D perhaps matching TRBD2 (6 bases). Per the germline V gene, CDR1 is SGHAT and CDR2 is FQDESV (reference sequence). Trimming cost V 5 bases and J 0 bases, with 12 bases left between them. The CDR3 totals 15 residues. The CDR3 sequence: CASSQPRESTDTQYF. The CDR3 coding sequence is TGTGCCAGCAGCCAGCCCCGGGAGAGCACAGATACGCAGTATTTT.

This clonotype was found once. Being one base from a much bigger clone, this may be a read error. The chain uses TRBV12-3 or TRBV12-4 and TRBJ2-7; D gene ambiguous. CDR3 length: 11 amino acids. V was clipped by 6 bases and J by 7 bases, with 10 bases between them. The CDR3 sequence is CASRMWGEQYF. The CDR3 nucleotides are TGTGCCAGCAGGATGTGGGGAGAGCAGTACTTC.

The sample holds many counts of this clonotype. The V gene is TRBV21-1, the J gene TRBJ2-7; the tabulated D call, TRBD1, remains unverified against the DNA. TRBV21-1 is a documented pseudogene. The CDR3 totals 19 residues. CDR3 sequence: CASSQWAGTGGCTGYEQYF. CDR3 in DNA: TGTGCCAGCAGCCAGTGGGCCGGGACAGGGGGTTGTACGGGTTACGAGCAGTACTTC.

This clonotype was counted ten times or more. The V gene is TRBV20-1, the J gene TRBJ2-5; D is unresolved. In germline, CDR1 is DFQATT, CDR2 SNEGSKA (reference sequence). V lost 6 bases and J lost 3, with 11 bases in between. The CDR3 is 12 residues long. The CDR3 DNA reads TGCAGTGCCCCAAACCCCAAAGAGACCCAGTACTTC. It yields the protein CSAPNPKETQYF.

Many counts were recorded for this clonotype. The genes are TRBV12-3 or TRBV12-4 and TRBJ2-2; D uncertain. V lost 4 bases and J 0 bases, leaving 3 bases between the germline ends. The CDR3 runs 13 residues. CDR3 loop: CASSYPNTGELFF. In nucleotides, the CDR3 is TGTGCCAGCAGTTACCCGAACACCGGGGAGCTGTTTTTT.

This clonotype was recorded a few times. This chain connects TRBV7-6 to TRBJ2-1; TRBD2 agrees at 8 bases. The CDR3 has 15 residues. CDR1 is SGHVS, CDR2 FNYEAQ, per germline. V lost 5 bases to trimming and J lost 5 bases; unmatched junction nucleotides: 8. This CDR3 is CASSTGRAANNEQFF. DNA of the CDR3: TGTGCCAGCAGCACCGGGAGGGCCGCTAACAATGAGCAGTTCTTC.

This clonotype was seen at least ten times. J is TRBJ2-7 and V is TRBV7-2; no reliable D call. The ends were cut back, 5 bases at V and 9 bases at J, with 14 bases in the middle. CDR1 is SGHTA, CDR2 FQGNSA, per germline. CDR3 length: 12 residues. In DNA, the CDR3 is TGTGCCAGCAGCCTCGAACATTCTGGGCAGTACTTC. Its translation is CASSLEHSGQYF.